This T cell receptor beta chain came from a study of human T cells and chemical hapten exposure. CDR3 length: 15 residues. V dropped 2 bases and J dropped 2 bases, with 9 bases sitting between them. Germline assignment: CDR1 MNHEY and CDR2 SVGAGI. As concerns this clonotype: What it binds is unknown.

Time point: patch test 2, 6 weeks after DPC sensitization. Treatment denoted: therapeutic diphenylcyclopropenone sensitization with weekly scalp DPC. Non-pregnant alopecia patients aged 18 to 70, suitable for DPC therapy. Study results and caveats: Among expanded TCRs, significantly more large CDR3 similarity clusters formed than among controls.

Per the authors' pipeline: Approximately 100,000 TCRs per sample was the median, with a range of about 20,000 to 690,600. Each CDR3 protein is one row after TCRdb ran MiXCR on the RACE reads. The V and J calls reflect TCRdb's pipeline rather than the authors' work. The data contain tens of thousands of distinct CDR3 sequences, 10% to 13% of them singletons. This clonotype originated in a woman in her fifties or sixties with alopecia areata. Some clones in this sample may be carry-over from other donors' samples. The starting material was whole blood, obtained in connection with sensitization to the hapten diphenylcyclopropenone (DPC). The chain carries TRBV6-5 and TRBJ2-2; D uncertain. The chain's CDR3 is CASSYGRINTGELFF. In nucleotides, the CDR3 is TGTGCCAGCAGTTACGGCAGGATCAACACCGGGGAGCTGTTTTTT.